A single sample is the source of the 18 T cell receptor beta chains below, sequenced in a study of blood T cell repertoires in COVID-19. Clones were read by immunoSEQ multiplex PCR, and TCRdb kept only the in-frame ones, dropping some. Of around 170,000 clones in the sample, less than 90% were seen once. The sample taken for sequencing was peripheral blood. All receptors derive from a woman between 65 and 79 years old with COVID-19, enrolled during active disease.

This rearrangement joins TRBV16 to TRBJ1-6, with D perhaps matching TRBD1 (5 bases). The CDR3 is 14 residues long. Trimming took off 1 base at V and 7 bases at J, with 8 bases between the two ends. CDR1 and CDR2 from the germline V gene are KGHSY and FQNENV. CDR3 nucleotide sequence: TGTGCCAGCAGCCAATTCCAGGGCAATTCACCCCTCCACTTT. Translation gives CASSQFQGNSPLHF.

The rearrangement joins TRBV5-1 to TRBJ2-4; a weak D match, TRBD2 (7 bases). Deletions cut 3 bases from V and 6 bases from J, with 13 bases between. The CDR3 sequence is 14 residues long. Germline V CDR1 and CDR2: SGHRS, YFSETQ. The CDR3 reads CASSSVAGANIQYF. Here the CDR3 DNA reads TGCGCCAGCAGCTCCGTTGCGGGGGCAAACATTCAGTACTTC. The full variable domain, rest sourced from reference TRBV5-1 and TRBJ2-4, is KAGVTQTPRYLIKTRGQQVTLSCSPISGHRSVSWYQQTPGQGLQFLFEYFSETQRNKGNFPGRFSGRQFSNSRSEMNVSTLELGDSALYLCASSSVAGANIQYFGAGTRLSVL.

The V call is TRBV21-1, the J call TRBJ2-3; the table's D call TRBD2 went unverified against the DNA. TRBV21-1 is described as a pseudogene. The CDR3 has 14 residues. CDR3 in amino acids: CASSPTIRTDTQYF. In DNA, the CDR3 is TGTGCCAGCAGCCCGACTATTCGCACAGATACGCAGTATTTT.

V gene TRBV7-2 combines with J gene TRBJ2-2, with TRBD2 identical over 10 bases. The length of the CDR3 is 15 residues. The germline V gene has CDR1 SGHTA and CDR2 FQGNSA. Unmatched junction bases numbered 12, after V lost 7 bases and J lost 10 bases. CDR3 nucleotides: TGTGCCAGCAAGGTAGCGGGAGGAGGTTATGAGGAGCTGTTTTTT. This codes for CASKVAGGGYEELFF.

The rearrangement links TRBV9 to TRBJ2-1, with a tentative D call TRBD2 (5 bases). CDR1 and CDR2 (germline): SGDLS, YYNGEE. Between the trimmed V and J ends, which lost 2 bases and 0 bases, there was a span of 9 bases. The CDR3 is 15 residues long. CDR3 DNA sequence: TGTGCCAGCAGCGTTCTAGCCCTCTCCTACAATGAGCAGTTCTTC. Protein product: CASSVLALSYNEQFF.

The chain carries TRBV7-2 and TRBJ2-1; 13 bases are a match to TRBD2. The germline gives CDR1 SGHTA, CDR2 FQGNSA. The CDR3 has 19 amino acids. V shed 4 bases and J 0 bases; nucleotides not matched to a gene: 9. The CDR3 region has the DNA TGTGCCAGCAGCTATCCTGGGACTAGCGGGGCTAGCTCCTACAATGAGCAGTTCTTC. Encoded protein: CASSYPGTSGASSYNEQFF.

About this clone: At the DNA level, this CDR3 is encoded by other sequences in the same sample as well. The rearrangement joins TRBV10-2 to TRBJ2-7; TRBD2 agrees at 11 bases. Germline CDR1 WSHSY, CDR2 SAAADI. The CDR3 runs 14 residues. Losses at the gene ends were 6 bases for V and 2 bases for J; bases not matched to a gene: 3. Here the CDR3 reads CASSGTSGAYEQYF. CDR3 DNA sequence: TGCGCCAGCAGCGGGACTAGCGGCGCCTACGAGCAGTACTTC.

Only a few counts were recorded for this clone. This chain connects TRBV10-3 to TRBJ2-7; the match to TRBD1 covers 9 bases. This CDR3 has 12 residues. Germline V gene sequence: CDR1 ENHRY, CDR2 SYGVKD. J gave up 6 bases and V 8 bases, and 5 bases lay outside the gene matches. CDR3 sequence (DNA): TGTGCCATCGGGACAGGGCAGGGCGAGCAGTACTTC. It is translated as CAIGTGQGEQYF.

The chain couples TRBV19 to TRBJ1-1; maybe TRBD1 (5 bases). The V and J ends lost 4 bases and 0 bases respectively, with 6 bases between them. The CDR3 is 13 residues long. Germline CDR1 LNHDA, CDR2 SQIVND (reference sequence). The CDR3 region has the DNA TGTGCCAGTAGTAAGGGGATGAACACTGAAGCTTTCTTT. Translation gives CASSKGMNTEAFF.

The chain carries TRBV6-6 and TRBJ1-1; D may be TRBD1 (6 bases). Germline values: CDR1 MNHNY, CDR2 SVGAGI (reference sequence). The CDR3 runs to 12 residues. The V end was cut by 6 bases, the J end by 5 bases, with 10 bases between. CDR3 DNA sequence: TGTGCCAGCAGCCGGACAGAGACTGAAGCTTTCTTT. Its translation is CASSRTETEAFF.

This clone has just a few counts. CDR3 DNA: TGTGCCAGCAGCCCCACCCACGGGACAGGGCTTGAACAGCCCCAGCATTTT. Translated, it gives CASSPTHGTGLEQPQHF. The J gene is TRBJ1-5, the V gene TRBV7-9; 9 bases align to TRBD1. CDR3 size: 17 residues. The germline V gene encodes CDR1 SEHNR and CDR2 FQNEAQ (reference sequence). J gave up 7 bases and V 5 bases, and 15 bases lay outside the gene matches.

The chain is built from TRBV19 and TRBJ1-5; D may be TRBD1 (5 bases). V lost 3 bases, J lost 4 bases, and 10 bases lay in between. The length of the CDR3 is 14 residues. Germline CDR1 reads LNHDA; CDR2 reads SQIVND (reference sequence). The CDR3 region is CASSILSGNQPQHF. The CDR3 coding sequence is TGTGCCAGTAGTATTCTTTCAGGGAATCAGCCCCAGCATTTT.

In this sample, this clone turned up a few times. The chain links TRBV5-8 to TRBJ1-5; the D is unclear. The V end was cut by 0 bases, the J end by 3 bases, with 13 bases between. Looked up from germline, CDR1 is SGHTS and CDR2 is YDEGEE. The CDR3 totals 16 residues. CDR3 protein: CASSLGGIRNNQPQHF. The CDR3, as DNA: TGTGCCAGCAGCTTGGGAGGGATCAGGAACAATCAGCCCCAGCATTTT. The full variable domain, its missing parts supplied by reference TRBV5-8 and TRBJ1-5, is EAGVTQSPTHLIKTRGQQATLRCSPISGHTSVYWYQQALGLGLQFLLWYDEGEERNRGNFPPRFSGRQFPNYSSELNVNALELEDSALYLCASSLGGIRNNQPQHFGDGTRLSIL.

The rearrangement links TRBV6-5 to TRBJ2-5; unclear D gene. V was shortened by 0 bases and J by 3 bases, with 14 bases between the two germline ends. The CDR3 covers 16 residues. From germline, CDR1 is MNHEY and CDR2 SVGAGI. In DNA form, the CDR3 reads TGTGCCAGCAGTTACTCGGGTCCGACTCCGGAAGAGACCCAGTACTTC. It is translated as CASSYSGPTPEETQYF.

This CDR3 is CATSDFRAGGAYNEQFF. The CDR3 DNA is TGTGCCACCAGTGATTTTCGAGCGGGAGGAGCCTACAATGAGCAGTTCTTC. The J gene is TRBJ2-1, the V gene TRBV24-1, with 9 bases fitting TRBD2. Germline values: CDR1 KGHDR, CDR2 SFDVKD. V gave up 1 base and J gave up 2 bases; unmatched junction bases: 5. The CDR3 runs to 17 residues.

The rearrangement joins TRBV19 to TRBJ2-1, with 10 bases identical to TRBD2. Germline CDR1 reads LNHDA; CDR2 reads SQIVND (reference sequence). The CDR3 spans 15 residues. The V and J ends lost 4 bases and 8 bases, in that order; junction bases with no gene match: 8. The CDR3 DNA reads TGTGCCAGTAGTACCCTAGCGGGAGCAATGTATGAGCAGTTCTTC. Translating it yields CASSTLAGAMYEQFF. Variable domain in full (rest from reference TRBV19 and TRBJ2-1): DGGITQSPKYLFRKEGQNVTLSCEQNLNHDAMYWYRQDPGQGLRLIYYSQIVNDFQKGDIAEGYSVSREKKESFPLTVTSAQKNPTAFYLCASSTLAGAMYEQFFGPGTRLTVL.

J is TRBJ1-1 and V is TRBV6-5; D is possibly TRBD1 (5 bases). Germline V CDR1 and CDR2: MNHEY, SVGAGI. Trimming left V 8 bases short and J 5 bases short, with 21 bases between. The CDR3 extends over 15 amino acids. CDR3 protein: CASLGGGGIGTEAFF. The CDR3 DNA reads as TGTGCCAGCCTCGGGGGAGGTGGCATAGGGACTGAAGCTTTCTTT.

This sequence joins TRBV6-1 and TRBJ1-1, with a tentative D call TRBD1 (6 bases). The CDR3 loop spans 14 amino acids. Germline assignment: CDR1 MNHNS and CDR2 SASEGT. V lost 2 bases, J lost 2 bases, and 9 bases lay in between. For the CDR3, the DNA is TGTGCCAGCAGTGAAAGGGGGTTTAACACTGAAGCTTTCTTT. It encodes CASSERGFNTEAFF.